Following are 26 T cell receptor beta chains from one sample sequenced in a study of beta chain features in type 1 diabetes. Study-wide points: Across all four CD4+ subsets, people with type 1 diabetes showed modestly shorter TCRB CDR3s.

These TCRs' antigens remain unknown. Of the isolated RNA, all was reverse transcribed, and so the sequenced material was expressed TCRB transcripts. Only in-frame clones appear in the TCRdb table, and some are missing; sequencing was by immunoSEQ multiplex PCR. The table lists approximately 360,000 clones, roughly 12% of them singletons. The sample was naive CD4+ T cells from blood. Receptors were obtained from a woman under 30 with type 1 diabetes.

This clone has just a few counts. The CDR3 DNA sequence: TGTGCCAGCAGCCCGACAGGGGCCCTAGCCAAAAACATTCAGTACTTC. It specifies CASSPTGALAKNIQYF. The rearrangement links TRBV2 to TRBJ2-4; 8 bases fit TRBD1. V lost 6 bases to trimming and J lost 0 bases; unmatched junction nucleotides: 7. CDR1 SNHLY and CDR2 FYNNEI come from the germline V gene. The CDR3 covers 16 residues.

This clone was observed a handful of times. The V and J genes are TRBV9 and TRBJ2-1; 8 nucleotides agree with TRBD2. The CDR3 runs 17 residues. Germline trimming cut 4 bases from V and 4 bases from J; bases unmatched to any gene: 13. CDR1 is SGDLS and CDR2 is YYNGEE in the germline V gene. The CDR3 DNA reads as TGTGCCAGCAGCTATGGTATGGGCGGGGGGCCTTACAATGAGCAGTTCTTC. It translates to CASSYGMGGGPYNEQFF. The variable domain in full, with the rest retrieved from reference TRBV9 and TRBJ2-1, is DSGVTQTPKHLITATGQRVTLRCSPRSGDLSVYWYQQSLDQGLQFLIQYYNGEERAKGNILERFSAQQFPDLHSELNLSSLELGDSALYFCASSYGMGGGPYNEQFFGPGTRLTVL.

V gene TRBV6-5 combines with J gene TRBJ2-3; 8 nucleotides line up with TRBD2. The CDR3 runs to 15 residues. Germline V gene lookup returns CDR1 MNHEY and CDR2 SVGAGI. The V gene end was trimmed by 10 bases and the J gene end by 0 bases; junction bases not matched to a gene: 9. CDR3 sequence reads: CATARTSKSTDTQYF. The CDR3 nucleotides read TGTGCCACGGCTCGGACTAGCAAAAGCACAGATACGCAGTATTTT.

V gene TRBV7-3 combines with J gene TRBJ2-2; TRBD2 aligns across 9 bases. The germline V gene encodes CDR1 SGHTA and CDR2 FQGTGA. This CDR3 region has 17 residues. V was pared by 2 bases and J by 4 bases, with 8 bases of the junction left unmatched. The CDR3 DNA reads as TGTGCCAGCAGCTTATTGCCCCCGCGGGAGGGCACCGGGGAGCTGTTTTTT. Its translation: CASSLLPPREGTGELFF.

This clone was detected only a few times. The chain employs TRBV6-5 and TRBJ2-5; D unresolved. V was cut by 3 bases and J by 0 bases, with 8 bases left in between. The CDR3 is 14 amino acids. The germline CDR1 and CDR2 sequences are MNHEY and SVGAGI. CDR3 protein: CASSYRAYQETQYF. The CDR3 nucleotides read TGTGCCAGCAGTTATCGAGCCTACCAAGAGACCCAGTACTTC.

The chain has TRBV4-1 and TRBJ1-1; no clear D gene. V was shortened by 1 base and J by 4 bases, with 10 bases between the two germline ends. The germline V gene encodes CDR1 MGHRA and CDR2 YSYEKL. The CDR3 totals 14 residues. The CDR3 here is CASSQGVRATEAFF. CDR3 coding DNA: TGCGCCAGCAGCCAAGGTGTCCGAGCCACTGAAGCTTTCTTT.

The chain links TRBV6-5 to TRBJ1-4; no clear D. The length of the CDR3 is 14 residues. The germline V gene encodes CDR1 MNHEY and CDR2 SVGAGI. V was trimmed by 10 bases and J by 7 bases, leaving 19 bases between them. The CDR3 loop is CATKMSFSGEKLFF. The CDR3 DNA reads TGTGCCACCAAAATGTCCTTCTCCGGTGAAAAACTGTTTTTT.

This clone was detected only a few times. The genes are TRBV29-1 and TRBJ1-5, with 8 positions matching TRBD1. Trimming at V came to 4 bases and at J to 7 bases, leaving 9 bases not matched to a gene. Germline V gives CDR1 SQVTM, CDR2 ANQGSEA. This CDR3 contains 14 residues. DNA for the CDR3: TGCAGCGTTGCGGGTGCAGGGGGCGGACAGCCCCAGCATTTT. Translated: CSVAGAGGGQPQHF.

The chain carries TRBV18 and TRBJ2-7; tentatively, D is TRBD2 (6 bases). The CDR3 spans 14 residues. Trimming pared 3 bases from V and 2 bases from J, leaving 11 bases between. Germline CDR1 KGHSH, CDR2 LQKENI. The CDR3 nucleotides are TGTGCCAGCTCACCTACCCCGGGGGCCTACGAGCAGTACTTC. Its protein product is CASSPTPGAYEQYF.

The chain recombines TRBV11-3 with TRBJ2-1; the D gene is possibly TRBD2 (5 bases). Germline V CDR1 and CDR2: SGHNT, YENEEA. Trimming cost V 3 bases and J 4 bases, with 7 bases left between them. This CDR3 contains 13 residues. Here the CDR3 reads CASSLEEYNEQFF. The CDR3 nucleotides read TGTGCCAGCAGCTTGGAGGAATACAATGAGCAGTTCTTC.

The rearrangement uses TRBV7-2 and TRBJ2-2, with 11 bases aligning to TRBD1. Germline V gene data show CDR1 as SGHTA and CDR2 as FQGNSA. The CDR3 totals 17 residues. V lost 0 bases and J lost 5; bases outside the gene matches: 5. The CDR3 region is CASSLAGTGGGTGELFF. DNA for the CDR3: TGTGCCAGCAGCTTAGCGGGGACAGGGGGAGGGACCGGGGAGCTGTTTTTT.

The chain uses TRBV7-9 and TRBJ2-1; D unclear. The CDR3 extends over 15 amino acids. The V gene's germline CDR1 is SEHNR and CDR2 FQNEAQ (reference sequence). The ends were cut back, 4 bases at V and 8 bases at J, with 18 bases in the middle. The CDR3, as DNA: TGTGCCAGCAGCTCCAGACTCACCTCCTTACATGAGCAGTTCTTC. Translating it yields CASSSRLTSLHEQFF.

This chain connects TRBV2 to TRBJ1-5, with 11 bases that match TRBD1. With 7 bases clipped from V and 7 bases from J, the junction kept 9 bases outside the gene matches. This CDR3 has 15 residues. CDR1 and CDR2 from the germline V gene are SNHLY and FYNNEI. CDR3 nucleotides: TGTGCCAGCAAGAGGGACAGGGGGGATTACCAGCCCCAGCATTTT. Translation gives CASKRDRGDYQPQHF.

This clone showed up just a few times. This chain uses TRBV25-1 with TRBJ1-2; 7 bases are shared with TRBD1. This CDR3 is built from 15 residues. Germline V CDR1 and CDR2: MGHDK, SYGVNS. V was clipped by 3 bases and J by 4 bases; unmatched bases: 8. In nucleotides, the CDR3 is TGTGCCAGCAGTGAGGGGGACAGCAAGATCTATGGCTACACCTTC. This sequence encodes CASSEGDSKIYGYTF.

The CDR3 bases are TGCGCCAGCAGCCAAGAAGGAATAGAATCGGGTAATGAGCAGTTCTTC. Its translation is CASSQEGIESGNEQFF. V is TRBV4-3 and J is TRBJ2-1, with D unclear. The germline V gene has CDR1 LGHNA and CDR2 YSLEER. The CDR3 loop spans 16 amino acids. V was clipped by 0 bases and J by 7 bases, with 16 bases between them.

The chain has TRBV4-3 and TRBJ2-3, with D tentatively TRBD1 (6 bases). Germline CDR1 and CDR2: LGHNA and YSLEER. V shed 0 bases and J shed 4 bases, with 17 bases lying between them. The CDR3 sequence is 17 residues long. The CDR3 sequence: CASSQDSGATLADTQYF. For the CDR3, the DNA is TGCGCCAGCAGCCAAGATTCAGGGGCGACATTAGCAGATACGCAGTATTTT.

This sequence joins TRBV7-2 and TRBJ2-3, with 8 bases identical to TRBD2. The CDR3 runs 17 residues. Germline V gene data show CDR1 as SGHTA and CDR2 as FQGNSA. The J segment lost 0 bases and the V segment lost 3 bases, leaving 8 bases of the junction unmatched. Here the CDR3 reads CASSFGGRQLSTDTQYF. The CDR3 bases are TGTGCCAGCAGCTTTGGCGGGAGGCAACTAAGCACAGATACGCAGTATTTT.

The chain is built from TRBV7-2 and TRBJ2-1; D is uncertain. The CDR3 has 14 residues. Germline assignment: CDR1 SGHTA and CDR2 FQGNSA. V gave up 5 bases and J gave up 3 bases, with 11 bases separating them. The CDR3 DNA is TGTGCCAGCAGCCCCAGGCCCGGCTACAATGAGCAGTTCTTC. This gives the protein CASSPRPGYNEQFF.

This chain links TRBV6-5 with TRBJ2-7; 7 positions match TRBD1. CDR3 size: 16 residues. V shed 0 bases, J shed 6 bases, and the junction held 11 bases outside the gene matches. CDR1 is MNHEY and CDR2 is SVGAGI in the germline V gene. This CDR3 is CASSYSPRGQASEQYF. Written as DNA, the CDR3 is TGTGCCAGCAGTTACTCCCCGCGTGGACAGGCAAGCGAGCAGTACTTC.

The rearrangement uses TRBV4-3 and TRBJ2-7; TRBD2 aligns across 7 bases. In germline, CDR1 is LGHNA, CDR2 YSLEER. Trimming took 9 bases from V and 3 from J; bases not matched to a gene: 8. CDR3 size: 13 residues. As DNA, the CDR3 is TGCGCCAGTTCGGGGGGAAAAAACTACGAGCAGTACTTC. This translates into CASSGGKNYEQYF.

The chain has TRBV4-2 and TRBJ2-3; TRBD2 aligns across 8 bases. The CDR3 has 16 amino acids. Germline lookup yields CDR1 LGHNA and CDR2 YNFKEQ. With V trimmed by 5 bases and J by 0 bases, 7 bases remained unmatched. CDR3 nucleotide sequence: TGTGCCAGCAGCGGGGCTAGCGGGTCTAGCACAGATACGCAGTATTTT. Encoded protein: CASSGASGSSTDTQYF.

V gene TRBV7-2 combines with J gene TRBJ1-2; a possible D gene is TRBD1 (6 bases). The germline V gene has CDR1 SGHTA and CDR2 FQGNSA. Trimming took off 7 bases at V and 0 bases at J, with 6 bases between the two ends. The CDR3 is 12 residues long. CDR3 bases: TGTGCCAGCACAGGGGCTAACTATGGCTACACCTTC. It is translated as CASTGANYGYTF.

This clone has just a few counts. V usage is TRBV5-1 and J usage is TRBJ2-1; 10 nucleotides agree with TRBD2. Germline CDR1 and CDR2: SGHRS and YFSETQ. This CDR3 is 14 amino acids long. The V segment lost 0 bases and the J segment 8 bases; nucleotides outside the gene matches: 2. The CDR3 DNA sequence: TGCGCCAGCAGCTTGGGGCTAGCGGGAGATGAGCAGTTCTTC. This gives the protein CASSLGLAGDEQFF.

This clone was counted a few times. V gene TRBV29-1 combines with J gene TRBJ2-1; 13 bases line up with TRBD2. The CDR3 extends over 14 amino acids. V was pared by 5 bases and J by 6 bases, with 4 bases of the junction left unmatched. In germline, CDR1 is SQVTM, CDR2 ANQGSEA. The CDR3 sequence: CSVTTSGRLNEQFF. In DNA, the CDR3 is TGCAGCGTTACGACTAGCGGGAGGCTCAATGAGCAGTTCTTC.

In its sample, this clone was seen a few times. This CDR3 reads CASSVSLYEQYF. The CDR3 DNA reads TGTGCCAGCAGTGTGAGCCTCTACGAGCAGTACTTC. The genes are TRBV2 and TRBJ2-7; D ambiguous. Germline V lookup: CDR1 SNHLY, CDR2 FYNNEI. The germline V and J ends were trimmed by 4 bases and 3 bases, with 7 bases remaining between them. This CDR3 has 12 residues.

This chain uses TRBV6-5 with TRBJ2-4; tentatively, D is TRBD1 (5 bases). V dropped 6 bases and J dropped 3 bases, with 15 bases sitting between them. Per germline, CDR1 MNHEY and CDR2 SVGAGI. The CDR3 has 15 residues. CDR3 region: CASSLNGQGKNIQYF. CDR3 sequence (DNA): TGTGCCAGCAGCCTAAACGGACAAGGCAAAAACATTCAGTACTTC.